This T cell receptor (beta chain) was recorded in a study of T cells in Graves' hyperthyroidism and ophthalmopathy. Broader study findings: The model predicted ophthalmopathy a median roughly six months before onset.

Uncontrolled infections, other autoimmune diseases, pregnancy or lactation led to exclusion of patients. This clonotype was seen ten or more times. Its target is unknown. What was amplified from RNA transcripts were TCR beta CDR3 regions. HTBI primers were used for first-round RT-PCR of the TCR CDR3. TCRdb reprocessed the multiplex PCR reads via MiXCR and lists one record per CDR3 protein. This table holds nearly 600,000 distinct CDR3 sequences, roughly 13% found once. The CDR3 sequence is 17 residues long. CDR1 is MNHEY and CDR2 is SVGAGI in the germline V gene. V was pared by 0 bases and J by 3 bases, with 7 bases of the junction left unmatched.

Sequencing was carried out using blood. The TCR comes from a woman between 25 and 40 years old with Graves' hyperthyroidism that later progressed to Graves' ophthalmopathy. V is TRBV6-5 and J is TRBJ2-3; 9 bases are a match to TRBD2. The CDR3 loop reads CASSYSGGRAGTDTQYF. CDR3 DNA: TGTGCCAGCAGTTACTCAGGCGGGAGGGCCGGAACAGATACGCAGTATTTT.